These 17 T cell receptor beta chains share one sample of origin, sequenced in a study of identical twins. MiXCR, applied by TCRdb to the 5' RACE reads, yields one record per CDR3 protein. Of 1.5 million to 2 million distinct CDR3 sequences in the sample, about 32% were seen once. Specimen: cord blood. These TCRs come from a newborn girl in good health.

Only a few counts were recorded for this clonotype. The chain combines TRBV20-1 with TRBJ2-5; TRBD2 matches 7 bases. CDR1 DFQATT and CDR2 SNEGSKA come from the germline V gene (reference sequence). J lost 2 bases, V lost 3 bases, and 9 bases had no gene match. The CDR3 has 15 amino acids. CDR3 coding DNA: TGCAGTGCTAGTGCCCTGCGGGAGCCGCAAGAGACCCAGTACTTC. Translated: CSASALREPQETQYF.

This clonotype was seen many times. Germline and junction disagree at one end, which may indicate a read error. This chain connects TRBV5-1 to TRBJ1-5; no firm D call. CDR3 size: 14 residues. CDR1 SGHRS and CDR2 YFSETQ come from the germline V gene. In DNA, the CDR3 is TGTGCCAGCAGCCCGGACGGTGGCAATCAGCCCCAGCATTTT. Translating gives CASSPDGGNQPQHF.

In regard to this clonotype: At one end the junction does not follow the germline gene, possibly because of a read error. The chain couples TRBV12-3 or TRBV12-4 to TRBJ2-5; a weak D match, TRBD1 (5 bases). This CDR3 is 14 amino acids long. This CDR3 is CACRQQKQGETQYF. As DNA, the CDR3 is TGTGCCTGCAGGCAACAAAAGCAGGGAGAGACCCAGTACTTC.

For this clonotype: One end of the junction does not line up with germline, which may come from a read error. The rearrangement links TRBV10-3 to TRBJ2-4; TRBD1 is a possible D gene (6 bases). The J call may be incorrect, as the DNA end agrees better with TRBJ2-7. The CDR3 totals 14 residues. Germline V gene lookup returns CDR1 ENHRY and CDR2 SYGVKD. CDR3 nucleotides: TGTGCCACCAGTGCTCCAGGGGATACGGGCGAGCAGTACTTC. Encoded protein: CATSAPGDTGEQYF.

The rearrangement joins TRBV12-3 or TRBV12-4 to TRBJ1-5, with a tentative D call TRBD1 (6 bases). Trimming pared 1 base from V and 6 bases from J, leaving 22 bases between. The CDR3 sequence is 18 residues long. The CDR3 DNA sequence: TGTGCCAGCAGTTTAGTTTTTAGGTACGGGGGCGGGAGTCAGCCCCAGCATTTT. It specifies CASSLVFRYGGGSQPQHF.

This chain uses TRBV12-3 or TRBV12-4 with TRBJ2-4; D possibly uses TRBD1 or TRBD2 (5 bases each). V shed 3 bases and J shed 4 bases, with 10 bases lying between them. The CDR3 length is 14 residues. CDR3 bases: TGTGCCAGCAGTTTGGTGGGGGAGAAAAACATTCAGTACTTC. The encoded protein is CASSLVGEKNIQYF.

This sequence joins TRBV20-1 and TRBJ2-3; TRBD1 matches 9 bases. Unmatched junction bases numbered 4, after V lost 5 bases and J lost 1 base. CDR1 DFQATT and CDR2 SNEGSKA come from the germline V gene (reference sequence). The CDR3 spans 14 residues. The CDR3 protein is CSAPTGGRTDTQYF. CDR3 coding DNA: TGCAGTGCTCCGACAGGGGGACGCACAGATACGCAGTATTTT.

The rearrangement joins TRBV5-5 to TRBJ2-1; 8 nucleotides align to TRBD2. The J segment lost 3 bases and the V segment lost 6 bases, leaving 11 bases of the junction unmatched. This CDR3 is built from 16 residues. Germline-derived CDR1 and CDR2 are SGHKS and YYEKEE (reference sequence). In DNA form, the CDR3 reads TGTGCCAGCACCTTCCCCCGTAGCGGGATCTACAATGAGCAGTTCTTC. Encoded protein: CASTFPRSGIYNEQFF.

The chain recombines TRBV6-5 with TRBJ1-4; tentative D call: TRBD1 (6 bases). The germline CDR1 and CDR2 sequences are MNHEY and SVGAGI. Trimming stripped 4 bases from V and 8 bases from J, with 32 bases between. The CDR3 spans 20 residues. CDR3 protein: CASSSPPLQGPREHREKLFF. The CDR3 DNA follows: TGTGCCAGCAGTTCACCACCATTACAGGGTCCCAGGGAGCACAGAGAAAAACTGTTTTTT.

V is TRBV12-3 or TRBV12-4 and J is TRBJ1-5; no reliable D call. Trimming left V 6 bases short and J 0 bases short, with 9 bases between. This CDR3 has 14 amino acids. CDR3 sequence reads: CASSFGYSNQPQHF. CDR3 DNA sequence: TGTGCCAGCAGCTTTGGATATAGCAATCAGCCCCAGCATTTT.

This clonotype was observed a few times. V is TRBV10-2 and J is TRBJ1-2; a weak D match, TRBD1 (5 bases). The V end lost 2 bases, the J end lost 7 bases, and 14 bases lay between the germline ends. The germline V gene has CDR1 WSHSY and CDR2 SAAADI. The CDR3 contains 14 residues. The CDR3 nucleotides read TGCGCCAGCAGTGAGATAGGCAGGGTTGCTGGCTACACCTTC. Translating gives CASSEIGRVAGYTF.

This clonotype was seen only a few times. V is TRBV7-4 and J is TRBJ1-1, with TRBD1 matching 7 bases. The CDR3 runs 16 residues. Unmatched junction bases numbered 8, after V lost 0 bases and J lost 4 bases. Germline V gene lookup returns CDR1 SGHVT and CDR2 SQSDAQ. CDR3 region: CASSLAQQGLGTEAFF. The DNA for the CDR3 is TGTGCCAGCAGCTTAGCGCAACAGGGGTTGGGCACTGAAGCTTTCTTT.

This chain joins TRBV12-3 or TRBV12-4 and TRBJ2-5, with a weak D call TRBD2 (5 bases). This CDR3 is 15 amino acids long. The germline V and J ends were trimmed by 6 bases and 5 bases, with 19 bases remaining between them. This chain's CDR3 is CASSSGSLFEETQYF. DNA for the CDR3: TGTGCCAGCAGCAGCGGATCCCTCTTTGAGGAGACCCAGTACTTC.

This clonotype has just a few counts. The chain links TRBV21-1 to TRBJ2-5; TRBD2 reflects the table's D call only, with no check against the DNA. TRBV21-1 is recorded as a pseudogene. The CDR3 length is 12 residues. This chain's CDR3 is CATSGRVETQYF. CDR3 DNA sequence: TGTGCCACCTCGGGGAGGGTGGAGACCCAGTACTTC.

V gene TRBV4-2 combines with J gene TRBJ2-1; TRBD2 matches at 7 bases. Germline assignment: CDR1 LGHNA and CDR2 YNFKEQ. V lost 1 base and J lost 6; bases outside the gene matches: 3. This CDR3 contains 14 residues. This CDR3 is CASSQGAGSNEQFF. The CDR3 DNA sequence: TGTGCCAGCAGCCAAGGAGCGGGAAGCAATGAGCAGTTCTTC.

This clonotype has just a few counts. The V call is TRBV24-1, the J call TRBJ1-1; D unresolved. Germline-derived CDR1 and CDR2 are KGHDR and SFDVKD. The ends were cut back, 3 bases at V and 3 bases at J, with 16 bases in the middle. This CDR3 has 16 amino acids. The CDR3 DNA reads TGTGCCACCAGTGATCCCTCGTTTGTTGAGGACACTGAAGCTTTCTTT. Residues: CATSDPSFVEDTEAFF.

This clonotype has only a few counts. The J gene is TRBJ2-7, the V gene TRBV14; D is ambiguous. V lost 0 bases and J 2 bases, leaving 11 bases between the germline ends. The length of the CDR3 is 15 residues. Germline V gene lookup returns CDR1 SGHDN and CDR2 FVKESK. CDR3 in amino acids: CASSQDATGTYEQYF. The CDR3 DNA reads TGTGCCAGCAGCCAAGATGCTACGGGTACCTACGAGCAGTACTTC.